The 20 T cell receptor beta chains below all came from one sample that was sequenced in a study of T-cell memory formation after mild COVID-19. MiXCR was run by TCRdb on the 5' RACE reads, yielding one entry per CDR3 protein. The sample carries 430,000 or so distinct CDR3 sequences, around 25% recorded once. The specimen was PBMCs or a T cell subset sorted from them (not recorded which). The receptors here all came from an adult woman who had mild COVID-19 (a few samples of this study predate the infection). Cell type and time point are not known.

This sequence joins TRBV4-1 and TRBJ1-2; D is uncertain. There are 13 residues in the CDR3. From germline, CDR1 is MGHRA and CDR2 YSYEKL. V lost 1 base, J lost 6 bases, and 9 bases lay in between. As DNA, the CDR3 is TGCGCCAGCAGCCAAGGAACGGTAGATGGCTACACCTTC. Its protein is CASSQGTVDGYTF.

The chain uses TRBV7-9 and TRBJ1-2; D call uncertain. The CDR3 runs to 16 residues. Germline CDR1 SEHNR, CDR2 FQNEAQ (reference sequence). Between the trimmed V and J ends, which lost 0 bases and 5 bases, there was a span of 16 bases. The CDR3 DNA follows: TGTGCCAGCAGCTTAGCGGTAACCTCGCCTCCATATGGCTACACCTTC. Its protein is CASSLAVTSPPYGYTF.

At least ten counts were recorded for this clonotype. In DNA form, the CDR3 reads TGCGCCAGCAGCTCAGCAGAATCTTACAATGAGCAGTTCTTC. It is translated as CASSSAESYNEQFF. The chain has TRBV5-1 and TRBJ2-1; D gene unclear. Trimming cost V 3 bases and J 4 bases, with 11 bases left between them. From germline, CDR1 is SGHRS and CDR2 YFSETQ. This CDR3 comprises 14 residues.

This clonotype was recorded a few times. The V call is TRBV12-3 or TRBV12-4, the J call TRBJ2-1; D uncertain. V dropped 11 bases and J dropped 4 bases, with 18 bases sitting between them. CDR3 length: 14 residues. CDR3 in amino acids: CAGSDATPYNEQFF. Here the CDR3 DNA reads TGTGCCGGTTCTGACGCCACCCCATACAATGAGCAGTTCTTC.

This clonotype has at least ten counts. V is TRBV24-1 and J is TRBJ2-2; 10 nucleotides match TRBD1. Losses at the gene ends were 3 bases for V and 7 bases for J; bases not matched to a gene: 4. This CDR3 is 15 amino acids long. Germline lookup yields CDR1 KGHDR and CDR2 SFDVKD. The CDR3 spells CATSDPGQGNGELFF. CDR3 nucleotides: TGTGCCACCAGTGATCCGGGACAGGGGAACGGGGAGCTGTTTTTT.

This sequence joins TRBV7-2 and TRBJ2-1, with D possibly called TRBD1 or TRBD2 (6 bases each). With 1 base removed from V and 1 base from J, the gap between germline ends came to 11 bases. The CDR3 length is 16 residues. From germline, CDR1 is SGHTA and CDR2 FQGNSA. The CDR3: CASSLDSGASYNEQFF. CDR3 DNA sequence: TGTGCCAGCAGCTTAGACTCGGGGGCGTCCTACAATGAGCAGTTCTTC.

The chain employs TRBV29-1 and TRBJ2-1; possible D gene TRBD1, 7 bases. This CDR3 comprises 13 residues. From germline, CDR1 is SQVTM and CDR2 ANQGSEA. With 6 bases removed from V and 6 bases from J, the gap between germline ends came to 15 bases. Written as DNA, the CDR3 is TGCAGCGTGGAGGGGCCAGGGGGCAATGAGCAGTTCTTC. Protein sequence: CSVEGPGGNEQFF.

The chain employs TRBV12-3 or TRBV12-4 and TRBJ2-3, with 8 nucleotides matching TRBD2. The CDR3 is 14 amino acids. V dropped 7 bases and J dropped 0; count of bases not matched to a gene: 3. The CDR3 region is CASTSGLSTDTQYF. DNA for the CDR3: TGTGCCAGCACTAGCGGGTTGAGCACAGATACGCAGTATTTT.

This clonotype was seen a few times. The chain carries TRBV7-8 and TRBJ2-1; 8 bases are a match to TRBD1. In germline, CDR1 is SGHVS, CDR2 FQNEAQ. Trimming took 5 bases from V and 0 from J; bases not matched to a gene: 12. CDR3 length: 18 residues. The CDR3 protein is CASSADRGSADSYNEQFF. CDR3 sequence (DNA): TGTGCCAGCAGCGCCGACAGGGGTAGTGCAGACTCCTACAATGAGCAGTTCTTC.

The chain has TRBV27 and TRBJ2-1; the D gene is possibly TRBD1 (6 bases). Trimming left V 5 bases short and J 0 bases short, with 14 bases between. The CDR3 is 16 amino acids. CDR1 and CDR2 (germline): MNHEY, SMNVEV (reference sequence). The CDR3: CASSPLTGHSYNEQFF. The CDR3 nucleotides read TGTGCCAGCAGTCCCCTGACAGGTCACTCCTACAATGAGCAGTTCTTC.

This clonotype has a handful of counts. J is TRBJ2-6 and V is TRBV29-1, with D hard to call. Trimming shortened V by 4 bases and J by 1 base, and 5 bases separated the two germline ends. Germline V CDR1 and CDR2: SQVTM, ANQGSEA. CDR3 length equals 13 residues. For the CDR3, the DNA is TGCAGCGTTGTTGAATCTGGGGCCAACGTCCTGACTTTC. This translates into CSVVESGANVLTF.

This clonotype was seen only a few times. The chain employs TRBV7-2 and TRBJ2-3; D may correspond to TRBD1 or TRBD2 (6 bases each). Germline CDR1 SGHTA, CDR2 FQGNSA. This CDR3 contains 15 residues. Deletions cut 5 bases from V and 0 bases from J, with 12 bases between. The CDR3 protein is CASSPRGDSTDTQYF. CDR3 sequence (DNA): TGTGCCAGCAGCCCAAGGGGGGATAGCACAGATACGCAGTATTTT.

This clonotype was seen more than once but under ten times. The rearrangement joins TRBV5-1 to TRBJ1-2; D is possibly TRBD1 (6 bases). V lost 0 bases and J 2 bases, leaving 14 bases between the germline ends. CDR1 and CDR2 (germline): SGHRS, YFSETQ. This CDR3 comprises 16 residues. The CDR3 region has the DNA TGCGCCAGCAGCTTGGCCGCTACAGGGATCAACTATGGCTACACCTTC. Its translation: CASSLAATGINYGYTF.

J is TRBJ2-5 and V is TRBV5-8, with a possible D match to TRBD1 (5 bases). Trimming removed 10 bases from V and 5 bases from J, with 24 bases in between. CDR1 and CDR2 (germline): SGHTS, YDEGEE. This CDR3 contains 15 residues. The CDR3 region is CAGTTGRAPGETQYF. CDR3 coding DNA: TGTGCCGGAACCACGGGCAGGGCCCCAGGGGAGACCCAGTACTTC.

The gene calls are TRBV19 and TRBJ1-1; 7 nucleotides align to TRBD1. The CDR3 has 13 residues. The V gene end was trimmed by 7 bases and the J gene end by 4 bases; junction bases not matched to a gene: 6. Germline V gene data show CDR1 as LNHDA and CDR2 as SQIVND (reference sequence). CDR3 sequence (DNA): TGTGCCAGTACCCTGACAGGGCGCACTGAAGCTTTCTTT. Protein product: CASTLTGRTEAFF.

This clonotype was seen a few times. The CDR3 sequence is CASNAGEANEQYF. DNA for the CDR3: TGTGCCAGCAACGCGGGGGAGGCGAACGAGCAGTACTTC. The chain carries TRBV6-1 and TRBJ2-7, with 7 nucleotides matching TRBD2. CDR1 and CDR2 from the germline V gene are MNHNS and SASEGT. The junction had 8 bases not matched to a gene; V was cut back by 7 bases and J by 5 bases. The CDR3 extends over 13 amino acids.

Only a few counts were recorded for this clonotype. CDR3 residues: CASSPPPGTGYYEQYF. For the CDR3, the DNA is TGTGCCAGCAGTCCCCCCCCCGGGACAGGCTACTACGAGCAGTACTTC. This sequence joins TRBV3-1 and TRBJ2-7; TRBD1 matches 8 bases. The trim removed 6 bases at V and 3 bases at J, leaving 13 bases unmatched. The CDR3 has 16 amino acids. Germline CDR1 is LGHDT and CDR2 is YNNKEL (reference sequence).

This rearrangement joins TRBV6-5 to TRBJ2-7; D is possibly TRBD1 or TRBD2 (6 bases each). Germline CDR1 is MNHEY and CDR2 is SVGAGI. Trimming cost V 6 bases and J 3 bases, with 12 bases left between them. The CDR3 spans 13 residues. The CDR3 is CASRRDNHYEQYF. The CDR3 DNA reads as TGTGCCAGCAGGCGGGACAACCACTACGAGCAGTACTTC.

This clonotype turned up a few times. This sequence joins TRBV3-1 and TRBJ2-4; D is possibly TRBD2 (6 bases). From germline, CDR1 is LGHDT and CDR2 YNNKEL (reference sequence). Trimming shortened V by 2 bases and J by 0 bases, and 20 bases separated the two germline ends. The CDR3 loop spans 19 amino acids. For the CDR3, the DNA is TGTGCCAGCAGCCAATCCGGGACTCTCATTTCACTAGCCAAAAACATTCAGTACTTC. Translation: CASSQSGTLISLAKNIQYF.

The chain recombines TRBV10-3 with TRBJ1-1; 7 nucleotides match TRBD1. The junction had 5 bases not matched to a gene; V was cut back by 4 bases and J by 3 bases. CDR1 is ENHRY and CDR2 is SYGVKD in the germline V gene. CDR3 length: 14 amino acids. For the CDR3, the DNA is TGTGCCATCAGTGCAGAACAGGGGCACACTGAAGCTTTCTTT. Protein: CAISAEQGHTEAFF.